What follows are 19 T cell receptor beta chains derived from one specimen sequenced in a study of blood T cells in healthy people across ages. PCR was performed a second time for roughly 7 to 12 cycles using a sample-barcoded 5' primer and a J-beta primer mix. TCRdb used MiXCR to reprocess the 5' RACE reads, holding one entry per CDR3 protein. The table shows 1.5 million to 2 million distinct CDR3 sequences, with about 31% occurring only once. The material sequenced was blood. These receptors all come from a woman in her twenties or thirties in good health.

The chain carries TRBV6-1 and TRBJ1-2; TRBD1 is a possible D gene (5 bases). V lost 4 bases and J 3 bases, leaving 12 bases between the germline ends. The CDR3 spans 14 residues. Germline-derived CDR1 and CDR2 are MNHNS and SASEGT. In DNA form, the CDR3 reads TGTGCCAGCAGTGGGGGGATAGTTGACTATGGCTACACCTTC. This codes for CASSGGIVDYGYTF.

This chain links TRBV27 with TRBJ2-7, with TRBD1 matching over 9 bases. Germline V CDR1 and CDR2: MNHEY, SMNVEV (reference sequence). Losses at the gene ends were 5 bases for V and 3 bases for J; bases not matched to a gene: 5. This CDR3 spans 14 amino acids. The CDR3 nucleotides read TGTGCCAGCAGTCCGGCGGGACAGGGCTACGAGCAGTACTTC. Translation gives CASSPAGQGYEQYF.

This clonotype has only a few counts. CDR3 sequence (DNA): TGTGCCAGCAGCATCGACAGCAACTCTGGAAACACCATATATTTT. This codes for CASSIDSNSGNTIYF. The chain carries TRBV7-6 and TRBJ1-3, with a tentative D call TRBD1 (5 bases). Germline V gives CDR1 SGHVS, CDR2 FNYEAQ. This CDR3 comprises 15 residues. Deletions cut 5 bases from V and 0 bases from J, with 11 bases between.

The genes are TRBV5-6 and TRBJ2-5, with 9 bases identical to TRBD2. Germline CDR1 reads SGHDT; CDR2 reads YYEEEE. After removal of 2 bases from V and 5 bases from J, the junction contained 7 bases not matched to a gene. CDR3 size: 15 residues. The CDR3 is CASSFNSGGLETQYF. CDR3 DNA sequence: TGTGCCAGCAGCTTTAATAGCGGGGGCTTGGAGACCCAGTACTTC. The entire variable domain, with the rest obtained from reference TRBV5-6 and TRBJ2-5, is as follows: DAGVTQSPTHLIKTRGQQVTLRCSPKSGHDTVSWYQQALGQGPQFIFQYYEEEERQRGNFPDRFSGHQFPNYSSELNVNALLLGDSALYLCASSFNSGGLETQYFGPGTRLLVL.

This clonotype came up a few times. The V gene is TRBV20-1, the J gene TRBJ1-1, with D perhaps matching TRBD1 (5 bases). This CDR3 is built from 14 residues. Trimming took off 6 bases at V and 3 bases at J, with 17 bases between the two ends. CDR1 and CDR2 from the germline V gene are DFQATT and SNEGSKA (reference sequence). CDR3 protein: CSAQDSGGDTEAFF. CDR3 sequence (DNA): TGCAGTGCACAGGATTCCGGGGGGGACACTGAAGCTTTCTTT.

This clonotype was detected only a few times. The chain links TRBV20-1 to TRBJ2-7; 8 bases align to TRBD2. V shed 2 bases and J 4 bases; nucleotides not matched to a gene: 4. The CDR3 has 13 amino acids. Germline-derived CDR1 and CDR2 are DFQATT and SNEGSKA (reference sequence). DNA for the CDR3: TGCAGTGCTAGATCGGGGGGGTGGTACGAGCAGTACTTC. It is translated as CSARSGGWYEQYF.

The chain uses TRBV6-2 or TRBV6-3 and TRBJ2-1, with a tentative D call TRBD1 (8 bases). V dropped 6 bases and J dropped 7 bases, with 16 bases sitting between them. Germline V gene lookup returns CDR1 MNHEY and CDR2 SVGEGT. The CDR3 has 14 amino acids. CDR3 in DNA: TGTGCCAGCAGGCGGGGGACAGGTTTTAATGAGCAGTTCTTC. The encoded protein is CASRRGTGFNEQFF.

This chain links TRBV9 with TRBJ1-1; no definite D call. This CDR3 is 15 amino acids long. The ends were cut back, 0 bases at V and 1 base at J, with 10 bases in the middle. CDR1 and CDR2 (germline): SGDLS, YYNGEE. DNA for the CDR3: TGTGCCAGCAGCGTAGAAGGGAGAGCGAACACTGAAGCTTTCTTT. Translated, it gives CASSVEGRANTEAFF.

The chain joins TRBV14 to TRBJ2-1, with TRBD2 as a possible D gene (6 bases). The CDR3 is made up of 13 amino acids. V gave up 4 bases and J gave up 12 bases, with 16 bases separating them. Per germline, CDR1 SGHDN and CDR2 FVKESK. The CDR3 nucleotides are TGTGCCAGCAGCCGGGGCGGGATTAGTGGGCAGTTCTTC. Translated, it gives CASSRGGISGQFF.

This clonotype has a handful of counts. The chain carries TRBV20-1 and TRBJ1-2; 8 bases fit TRBD1. V dropped 3 bases and J dropped 3; count of bases not matched to a gene: 6. This CDR3 region has 14 residues. Germline V gene data show CDR1 as DFQATT and CDR2 as SNEGSKA (reference sequence). This CDR3 reads CSARDRVGYYGYTF. The CDR3 coding sequence is TGCAGTGCTAGGGACAGGGTCGGATACTATGGCTACACCTTC.

This clonotype was detected a few times. V is TRBV4-1 and J is TRBJ1-2; 8 bases are a match to TRBD1. V was pared by 0 bases and J by 4 bases, with 4 bases of the junction left unmatched. The germline V gene encodes CDR1 MGHRA and CDR2 YSYEKL. The CDR3 runs to 15 residues. The CDR3 nucleotides read TGCGCCAGCAGCCAAGATCCAGGGGGCACCTATGGCTACACCTTC. It encodes CASSQDPGGTYGYTF.

The V gene is TRBV5-1, the J gene TRBJ2-6, with a possible D match to TRBD1 (6 bases). Per the germline V gene, CDR1 is SGHRS and CDR2 is YFSETQ. The CDR3 loop spans 15 amino acids. The V end was cut by 6 bases, the J end by 1 base, with 11 bases between. CDR3 sequence reads: CASTMTGSGANVLTF. DNA of the CDR3: TGCGCCAGCACCATGACAGGTTCTGGGGCCAACGTCCTGACTTTC.

This clonotype was observed a handful of times. The chain is built from TRBV2 and TRBJ1-2; D perhaps matches TRBD1 (5 bases). Per germline, CDR1 SNHLY and CDR2 FYNNEI. The CDR3 is made up of 17 amino acids. The V gene lost 7 bases and the J gene lost 4 bases, with 25 bases spanning the gap. CDR3 nucleotides: TGTGCCAGCAATTGGGGCCGAGTGGGGCGTGATGTCTATGGCTACACCTTC. This sequence encodes CASNWGRVGRDVYGYTF.

The genes are TRBV27 and TRBJ2-7, with D unclear. The DNA end favors TRBJ2-1, so the J call may be wrong. In germline, CDR1 is MNHEY, CDR2 SMNVEV (reference sequence). The CDR3 totals 14 residues. Written as DNA, the CDR3 is TGTGCCAGCAGTCAAACAGCGAGTTCCTACGAGCAGTTCTTC. It codes for CASSQTASSYEQFF.

This chain joins TRBV18 and TRBJ1-2, with unresolved D. The ends were cut back, 3 bases at V and 7 bases at J, with 12 bases in the middle. The CDR3 contains 13 residues. Germline CDR1 and CDR2: KGHSH and LQKENI. The CDR3: CASSPDGEAGYTF. In nucleotides, the CDR3 is TGTGCCAGCTCACCGGACGGGGAGGCTGGCTACACCTTC. Filled out from reference TRBV18 and TRBJ1-2, the complete variable domain reads NAGVMQNPRHLVRRRGQEARLRCSPMKGHSHVYWYRQLPEEGLKFMVYLQKENIIDESGMPKERFSAEFPKEGPSILRIQQVVRGDSAAYFCASSPDGEAGYTFGSGTRLTVV.

The chain recombines TRBV5-1 with TRBJ2-1, with D possibly matching TRBD2 (6 bases). This CDR3 comprises 15 residues. V was pared by 0 bases and J by 6 bases, with 13 bases between. Germline values: CDR1 SGHRS, CDR2 YFSETQ. The CDR3 reads CASSLGGGPINEQFF. In nucleotides, the CDR3 is TGCGCCAGCAGCTTGGGAGGAGGGCCAATCAATGAGCAGTTCTTC.

This clonotype was detected once. Mismatch with germline at one junction end may stem from a read error. The chain is built from TRBV3-1 and TRBJ1-2; D unresolved. This CDR3 contains 17 residues. Germline loops: CDR1 LGHDT, CDR2 YNNKEL (reference sequence). CDR3 nucleotides: TGTGCCAGCAGCCAAGTTGGTAAAACACTGCGAAACTATGGCAACACCTTC. The encoded protein is CASSQVGKTLRNYGNTF.

This clonotype was found a few times. The chain recombines TRBV6-1 with TRBJ2-1; 8 bases align to TRBD2. The CDR3 sequence is 16 residues long. The V segment lost 6 bases and the J segment 5 bases; nucleotides outside the gene matches: 12. The V gene's germline CDR1 is MNHNS and CDR2 SASEGT. CDR3 in DNA: TGTGCCAGCAGCCGGTTACTAGCGGAGAACAACAATGAGCAGTTCTTC. Residues: CASSRLLAENNNEQFF.

This clonotype was counted between two and nine times. J is TRBJ2-1 and V is TRBV6-2 or TRBV6-3; the match to TRBD2 covers 8 bases. Germline V gene data show CDR1 as MNHEY and CDR2 as SVGEGT. Trimming removed 6 bases from V and 2 bases from J; junction bases left unmatched: 3. The CDR3 spans 14 residues. The CDR3 reads CASRSGGTYNEQFF. For the CDR3, the DNA is TGTGCCAGCAGAAGCGGGGGTACCTACAATGAGCAGTTCTTC.